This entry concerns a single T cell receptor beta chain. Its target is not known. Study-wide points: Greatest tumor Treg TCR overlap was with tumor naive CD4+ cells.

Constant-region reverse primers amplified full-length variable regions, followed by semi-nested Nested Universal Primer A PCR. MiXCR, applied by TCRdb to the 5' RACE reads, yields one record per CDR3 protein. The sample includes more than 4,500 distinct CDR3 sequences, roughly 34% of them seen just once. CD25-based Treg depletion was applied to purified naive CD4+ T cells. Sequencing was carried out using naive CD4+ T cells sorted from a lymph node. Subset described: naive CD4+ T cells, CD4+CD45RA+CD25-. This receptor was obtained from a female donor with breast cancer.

The CDR3 nucleotides are TGCAGCGTTCGGGGGTGGGGGTCCACTGAAGCTTTCTTT. Translation: CSVRGWGSTEAFF. V gene TRBV29-1 combines with J gene TRBJ1-1; D might be TRBD1 (5 bases). The ends were cut back, 5 bases at V and 4 bases at J, with 14 bases in the middle. This CDR3 has 13 residues. CDR1 and CDR2 from the germline V gene are SQVTM and ANQGSEA.